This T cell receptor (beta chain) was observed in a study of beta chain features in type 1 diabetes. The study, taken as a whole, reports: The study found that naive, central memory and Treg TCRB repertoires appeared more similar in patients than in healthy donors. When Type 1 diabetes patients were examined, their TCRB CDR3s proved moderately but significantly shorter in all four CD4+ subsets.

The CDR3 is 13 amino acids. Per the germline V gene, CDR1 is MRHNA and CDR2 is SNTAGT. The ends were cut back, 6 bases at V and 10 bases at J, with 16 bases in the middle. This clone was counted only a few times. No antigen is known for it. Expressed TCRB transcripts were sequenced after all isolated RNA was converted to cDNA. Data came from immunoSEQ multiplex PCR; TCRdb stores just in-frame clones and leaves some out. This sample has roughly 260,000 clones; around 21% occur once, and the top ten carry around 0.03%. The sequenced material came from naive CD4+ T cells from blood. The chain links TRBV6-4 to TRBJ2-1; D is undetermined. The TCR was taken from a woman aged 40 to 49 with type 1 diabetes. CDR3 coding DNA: TGTGCCAGCAGCCAAGGCCCTCTCGGGGAGCAGTTCTTC. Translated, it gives CASSQGPLGEQFF.